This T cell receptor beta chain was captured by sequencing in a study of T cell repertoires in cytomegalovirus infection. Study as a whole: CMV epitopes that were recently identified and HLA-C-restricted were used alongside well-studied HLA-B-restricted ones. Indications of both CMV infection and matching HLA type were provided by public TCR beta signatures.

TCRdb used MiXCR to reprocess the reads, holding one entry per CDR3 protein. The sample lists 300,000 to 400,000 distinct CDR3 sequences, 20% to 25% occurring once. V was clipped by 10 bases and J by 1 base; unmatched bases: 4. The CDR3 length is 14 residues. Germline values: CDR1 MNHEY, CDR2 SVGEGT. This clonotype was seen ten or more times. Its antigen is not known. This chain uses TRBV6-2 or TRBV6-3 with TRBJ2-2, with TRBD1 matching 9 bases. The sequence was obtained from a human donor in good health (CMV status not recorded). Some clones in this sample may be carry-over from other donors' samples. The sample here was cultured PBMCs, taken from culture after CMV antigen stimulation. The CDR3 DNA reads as TGTGCCATCACGGGACAGGGGAACACCGGGGAGCTGTTTTTT. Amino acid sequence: CAITGQGNTGELFF.